This TCR beta chain was observed in a study of T cells in Graves' hyperthyroidism and ophthalmopathy. The ends were cut back, 1 base at V and 2 bases at J, with 14 bases in the middle. The CDR3 is 17 residues long. Germline CDR1 SGHDN, CDR2 FVKESK. The investigators amplified TCR beta CDR3 regions from RNA transcripts. During a first-round RT-PCR of the TCR CDR3, the HTBI primer set was used. MiXCR, run by TCRdb on the multiplex PCR reads, gives a single entry per CDR3 protein. The table includes about 420,000 distinct CDR3 sequences, more than 15% detected once. The rearrangement links TRBV14 to TRBJ2-2; D may be TRBD1 (5 bases). Sequences were obtained from blood. The TCR was taken from a woman aged 18-35 years with Graves' hyperthyroidism. As DNA, the CDR3 is TGTGCCAGCAGCCAAGTTTTTGGACAACTCAACACCGGGGAGCTGTTTTTT. Translation gives CASSQVFGQLNTGELFF.